Below, 17 T cell receptor beta chains from the same sample are listed, as sequenced in a study of cytomegalovirus exposure and HLA in healthy donors. The PCR had 60 Vbeta and 13 Jbeta primers. Profiled with immunoSEQ multiplex PCR; TCRdb holds only in-frame clones, not every one. The sample records 160,000 or so clones, around 76% being singletons. The sequenced sample was PBMCs. These receptors were collected from a man aged 55 to 70 in good health and CMV-seronegative.

The chain recombines TRBV19 with TRBJ2-7; the D is unclear. This CDR3 comprises 14 residues. The V gene's germline CDR1 is LNHDA and CDR2 SQIVND (reference sequence). The V end lost 3 bases, the J end lost 0 bases, and 9 bases lay between the germline ends. The chain's CDR3 is CASSMWSNSYEQYF. CDR3 DNA: TGTGCCAGTAGTATGTGGAGCAACTCCTACGAGCAGTACTTC.

The chain couples TRBV6-5 to TRBJ2-4, with 7 bases identical to TRBD2. CDR1 and CDR2 (germline): MNHEY, SVGAGI. V gave up 6 bases and J gave up 7 bases; unmatched junction bases: 6. The CDR3 spans 13 residues. In DNA, the CDR3 is TGTGCCAGCAGGATGCGGGGAGGGAACATTCAGTACTTC. This encodes CASRMRGGNIQYF.

The chain joins TRBV28 to TRBJ2-7; TRBD2 matches 12 bases. This CDR3 is 16 amino acids long. With 5 bases clipped from V and 1 base from J, the junction kept 6 bases outside the gene matches. CDR1 is MDHEN, CDR2 SYDVKM, per germline. The CDR3 DNA follows: TGTGCCAGCAGTCCCGTGACTAGCGGGAGTTCCTACGAGCAGTACTTC. Translating gives CASSPVTSGSSYEQYF.

This sequence joins TRBV7-3 and TRBJ2-7, with a tentative D call TRBD2 (6 bases). The germline gives CDR1 SGHTA, CDR2 FQGTGA. The CDR3 contains 13 residues. Trimming pared 5 bases from V and 5 bases from J, leaving 13 bases between. CDR3 region: CASSPTGDHEQYF. In DNA, the CDR3 is TGTGCCAGCAGCCCCACGGGGGACCACGAGCAGTACTTC.

The chain combines TRBV6-4 with TRBJ2-3, with 11 bases fitting TRBD2. This CDR3 is built from 16 residues. The germline CDR1 and CDR2 sequences are MRHNA and SNTAGT. The V gene end was trimmed by 0 bases and the J gene end by 6 bases; junction bases not matched to a gene: 5. The CDR3 DNA sequence: TGTGCCAGCAGTGACTCTAGCGGGGGGGCTAGGGATACGCAGTATTTT. Its protein product is CASSDSSGGARDTQYF.

This clone was observed a handful of times. The rearrangement uses TRBV6-5 and TRBJ2-7; D not certain. This CDR3 contains 13 residues. The germline gives CDR1 MNHEY, CDR2 SVGAGI. V lost 4 bases and J lost 2, with 9 bases in between. This CDR3 is CASSSAVTYEQYF. The CDR3 DNA reads as TGTGCCAGCAGTTCCGCGGTTACCTACGAGCAGTACTTC.

This chain connects TRBV7-2 to TRBJ2-1, with 9 nucleotides matching TRBD2. This CDR3 contains 17 residues. J was trimmed by 3 bases and V by 1 base; bases with no gene match: 7. Germline V lookup: CDR1 SGHTA, CDR2 FQGNSA. CDR3 in amino acids: CASSLGDGRGGYNEQFF. CDR3 in DNA: TGTGCCAGCAGCTTAGGAGATGGGCGGGGGGGCTACAATGAGCAGTTCTTC.

The gene calls are TRBV7-2 and TRBJ2-7, with unresolved D. Per germline, CDR1 SGHTA and CDR2 FQGNSA. This CDR3 is 12 amino acids long. Trimming took off 1 base at V and 6 bases at J, with 7 bases between the two ends. The CDR3 bases are TGTGCCAGCAGCTTAGGGGCTCGCGAGCAGTACTTC. It is translated as CASSLGAREQYF.

V gene TRBV18 combines with J gene TRBJ2-5; 8 bases align to TRBD1. V gave up 3 bases and J gave up 5 bases; unmatched junction bases: 5. This CDR3 contains 14 residues. Germline V lookup: CDR1 KGHSH, CDR2 LQKENI. This chain's CDR3 is CASSPAGGRETQYF. CDR3 DNA: TGTGCCAGCTCACCGGCAGGGGGCAGGGAGACCCAGTACTTC. The full variable domain, in which reference TRBV18 and TRBJ2-5 provide the parts outside the CDR3, is NAGVMQNPRHLVRRRGQEARLRCSPMKGHSHVYWYRQLPEEGLKFMVYLQKENIIDESGMPKERFSAEFPKEGPSILRIQQVVRGDSAAYFCASSPAGGRETQYFGPGTRLLVL.

The chain is built from TRBV2 and TRBJ1-4, with TRBD1 as a possible D gene (5 bases). Germline V CDR1 and CDR2: SNHLY, FYNNEI. This CDR3 is 16 amino acids long. V was clipped by 2 bases and J by 2 bases, with 12 bases between them. The CDR3 protein is CASSEIGGATNEKLFF. For the CDR3, the DNA is TGTGCCAGCAGTGAAATAGGTGGGGCCACTAATGAAAAACTGTTTTTT. Complete variable domain (other parts from reference TRBV2 and TRBJ1-4): EPEVTQTPSHQVTQMGQEVILRCVPISNHLYFYWYRQILGQKVEFLVSFYNNEISEKSEIFDDQFSVERPDGSNFTLKIRSTKLEDSAMYFCASSEIGGATNEKLFFGSGTQLSVL.

This chain connects TRBV5-1 to TRBJ2-2, with D possibly matching TRBD1 (5 bases). Germline V gene data show CDR1 as SGHRS and CDR2 as YFSETQ. This CDR3 has 14 amino acids. Trimming pared 5 bases from V and 3 bases from J, leaving 11 bases between. Written as DNA, the CDR3 is TGCGCCAGCAGTCTGGACATCTACACCGGGGAGCTGTTTTTT. Protein product: CASSLDIYTGELFF. Drawing the rest from reference TRBV5-1 and TRBJ2-2, the complete variable domain is KAGVTQTPRYLIKTRGQQVTLSCSPISGHRSVSWYQQTPGQGLQFLFEYFSETQRNKGNFPGRFSGRQFSNSRSEMNVSTLELGDSALYLCASSLDIYTGELFFGEGSRLTVL.

The chain combines TRBV2 with TRBJ1-4; 8 bases align to TRBD1. J gave up 3 bases and V 4 bases, and 4 bases lay outside the gene matches. Looked up from germline, CDR1 is SNHLY and CDR2 is FYNNEI. The CDR3 loop spans 15 amino acids. The CDR3 sequence: CASSVQGAANEKLFF. The CDR3 DNA reads TGTGCCAGCAGTGTCCAGGGGGCAGCTAATGAAAAACTGTTTTTT.

Remarks on this clone: This specimen includes other DNA sequences encoding the same CDR3. V is TRBV5-1 and J is TRBJ2-7; tentative D call: TRBD2 (5 bases). From germline, CDR1 is SGHRS and CDR2 YFSETQ. With 2 bases removed from V and 3 bases from J, the gap between germline ends came to 9 bases. This CDR3 spans 13 amino acids. This chain's CDR3 is CASSLEDYYEQYF. The CDR3 nucleotides read TGCGCCAGCAGCTTAGAAGACTACTACGAGCAGTACTTC.

V gene TRBV2 combines with J gene TRBJ1-4, with unresolved D. The CDR3 runs 17 residues. CDR1 is SNHLY and CDR2 is FYNNEI in the germline V gene. V was clipped by 5 bases and J by 5 bases, with 21 bases between them. This chain's CDR3 is CASSYGPGGMENEKLFF. CDR3 bases: TGTGCCAGCAGTTACGGCCCGGGTGGAATGGAGAATGAAAAACTGTTTTTT. Combining the CDR3 with reference TRBV2 and TRBJ1-4 gives the whole variable domain EPEVTQTPSHQVTQMGQEVILRCVPISNHLYFYWYRQILGQKVEFLVSFYNNEISEKSEIFDDQFSVERPDGSNFTLKIRSTKLEDSAMYFCASSYGPGGMENEKLFFGSGTQLSVL.

This chain uses TRBV5-1 with TRBJ2-1, with TRBD1 matching over 7 bases. The J segment lost 8 bases and the V segment lost 4 bases, leaving 18 bases of the junction unmatched. This CDR3 contains 17 residues. The V gene's germline CDR1 is SGHRS and CDR2 YFSETQ. In DNA, the CDR3 is TGCGCCAGCAGCCTCCATTCGGACAGGACGCGAGGCGATGAGCAGTTCTTC. Amino acids: CASSLHSDRTRGDEQFF. Combining the CDR3 with reference TRBV5-1 and TRBJ2-1 gives the whole variable domain KAGVTQTPRYLIKTRGQQVTLSCSPISGHRSVSWYQQTPGQGLQFLFEYFSETQRNKGNFPGRFSGRQFSNSRSEMNVSTLELGDSALYLCASSLHSDRTRGDEQFFGPGTRLTVL.

This chain uses TRBV7-6 with TRBJ1-6; D remains ambiguous. This CDR3 contains 15 residues. Germline values: CDR1 SGHVS, CDR2 FNYEAQ. Trimming left V 1 base short and J 8 bases short, with 12 bases between. CDR3 bases: TGTGCCAGCAGCTTAGGGGCGGAGGATTATTCACCCCTCCACTTT. Its translation is CASSLGAEDYSPLHF. Full variable domain (rest looked up from reference TRBV7-6 and TRBJ1-6): GAGVSQSPRYKVTKRGQDVALRCDPISGHVSLYWYRQALGQGPEFLTYFNYEAQQDKSGLPNDRFSAERPEGSISTLTIQRTEQRDSAMYRCASSLGAEDYSPLHFGNGTRLTVT.

This sequence joins TRBV5-6 and TRBJ2-7; the D gene is possibly TRBD1 (5 bases). Germline CDR1 and CDR2: SGHDT and YYEEEE. CDR3 size: 12 residues. V lost 2 bases and J lost 3, with 6 bases in between. In DNA form, the CDR3 reads TGTGCCAGCAGCTTAGGACACTACGAGCAGTACTTC. Protein product: CASSLGHYEQYF.